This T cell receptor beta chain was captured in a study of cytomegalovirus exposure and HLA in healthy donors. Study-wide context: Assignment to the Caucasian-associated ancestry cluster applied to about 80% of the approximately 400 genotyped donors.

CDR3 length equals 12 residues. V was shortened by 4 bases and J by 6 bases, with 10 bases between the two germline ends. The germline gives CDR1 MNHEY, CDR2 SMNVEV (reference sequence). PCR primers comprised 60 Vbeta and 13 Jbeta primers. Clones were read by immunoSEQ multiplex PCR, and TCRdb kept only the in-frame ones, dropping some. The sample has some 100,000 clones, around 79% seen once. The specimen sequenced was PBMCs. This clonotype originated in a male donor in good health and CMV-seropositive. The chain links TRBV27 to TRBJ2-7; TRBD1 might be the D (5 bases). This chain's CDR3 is CASSSTGSEQYF. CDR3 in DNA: TGTGCCAGCAGTTCCACAGGATCCGAGCAGTACTTC.